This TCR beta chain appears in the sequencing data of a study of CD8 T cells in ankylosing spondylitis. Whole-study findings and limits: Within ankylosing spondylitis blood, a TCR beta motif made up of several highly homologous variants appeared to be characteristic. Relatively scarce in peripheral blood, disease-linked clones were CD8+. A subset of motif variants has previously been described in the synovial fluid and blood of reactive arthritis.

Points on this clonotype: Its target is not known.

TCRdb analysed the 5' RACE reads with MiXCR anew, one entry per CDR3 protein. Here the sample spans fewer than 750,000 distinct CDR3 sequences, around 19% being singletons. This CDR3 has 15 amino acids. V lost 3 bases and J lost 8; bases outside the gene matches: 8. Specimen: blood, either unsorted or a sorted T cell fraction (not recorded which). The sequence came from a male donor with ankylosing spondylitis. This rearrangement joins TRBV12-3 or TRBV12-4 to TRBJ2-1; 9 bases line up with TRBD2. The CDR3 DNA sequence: TGTGCCAGCAGTTTGGCGGGGGGGCTTTCCCATGAGCAGTTCTTC. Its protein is CASSLAGGLSHEQFF.